This T cell receptor beta chain stems from a study of control samples from healthy donors and cancer patients. Sequencing was performed with immunoSEQ multiplex PCR; in TCRdb, only in-frame clones are kept and a portion is missing. The sample shows tens of thousands of clones, about 91% of them seen only once. In germline, CDR1 is SGHTA, CDR2 FQGTGA. Losses at the gene ends were 2 bases for V and 7 bases for J; bases not matched to a gene: 5. This CDR3 is 15 amino acids long. The V gene is TRBV7-3, the J gene TRBJ2-1; 10 nucleotides agree with TRBD2. Sequencing was carried out using PBMCs. This clonotype originated in a woman between 40 and 55 years old with head and neck cancer. CDR3 protein: CASSLGAGGPNEQFF. Written as DNA, the CDR3 is TGTGCCAGCAGCTTAGGAGCGGGAGGGCCAAATGAGCAGTTCTTC.